What follows are 30 T cell receptor beta chains derived from one specimen sequenced in a study of T cell responses to AZD1222 COVID-19 vaccine. The table came from immunoSEQ multiplex PCR; TCRdb's copy has only in-frame clones and leaves some out. The sample records 150,000 to 200,000 clones, over 85% being singletons. This sample comprised peripheral blood, obtained 28 days after the second dose of the MenACWY control vaccine. These receptors were obtained from an adult who received the MenACWY meningococcal vaccine as a control.

The rearrangement links TRBV10-2 to TRBJ1-5, with D hard to call. This CDR3 is built from 13 residues. The V end was cut by 3 bases, the J end by 1 base, with 4 bases between. Germline CDR1 reads WSHSY; CDR2 reads SAAADI. In DNA form, the CDR3 reads TGCGCCAGCAGTGAAGGCAGCAATCAGCCCCAGCATTTT. Translating gives CASSEGSNQPQHF.

The J gene is TRBJ2-7, the V gene TRBV9, with 10 positions matching TRBD1. J gave up 2 bases and V 4 bases, and 6 bases lay outside the gene matches. The length of the CDR3 is 15 residues. Germline assignment: CDR1 SGDLS and CDR2 YYNGEE. The DNA of the CDR3 is TGTGCCAGCAGCCCGACCGGGACAGGGGCCTACGAGCAGTACTTC. As protein: CASSPTGTGAYEQYF.

J is TRBJ2-1 and V is TRBV5-4, with D tentatively TRBD2 (5 bases). Trimming took 0 bases from V and 7 from J, leaving 11 bases between them. Per germline, CDR1 SGHNT and CDR2 YYREEE (reference sequence). The CDR3 runs 14 residues. The CDR3 sequence: CASSLVRTQNEQFF. CDR3 DNA sequence: TGTGCCAGCAGCTTGGTGAGGACTCAAAATGAGCAGTTCTTC.

The chain recombines TRBV5-1 with TRBJ2-1; 13 bases map to TRBD2. The CDR3 has 14 amino acids. Trimming at V came to 4 bases and at J to 7 bases, leaving 2 bases not matched to a gene. Germline V lookup: CDR1 SGHRS, CDR2 YFSETQ. CDR3 protein: CASSGLAGDNEQFF. The CDR3 DNA reads as TGCGCCAGCAGCGGACTAGCGGGAGATAATGAGCAGTTCTTC. Variable domain in full (rest from reference TRBV5-1 and TRBJ2-1): KAGVTQTPRYLIKTRGQQVTLSCSPISGHRSVSWYQQTPGQGLQFLFEYFSETQRNKGNFPGRFSGRQFSNSRSEMNVSTLELGDSALYLCASSGLAGDNEQFFGPGTRLTVL.

This chain joins TRBV4-1 and TRBJ2-5; no clear D gene. Germline V gene data show CDR1 as MGHRA and CDR2 as YSYEKL. There are 13 residues in the CDR3. Deletions cut 1 base from V and 3 bases from J, with 6 bases between. CDR3 region: CASSQGLEETQYF. For the CDR3, the DNA is TGCGCCAGCAGCCAAGGCCTCGAAGAGACCCAGTACTTC.

Regarding this clone: One end of the junction fails to match germline, which may point to a read error. The rearrangement links TRBV27 to TRBJ2-7, with 9 nucleotides matching TRBD1. In germline, CDR1 is MNHEY, CDR2 SMNVEV (reference sequence). This CDR3 comprises 12 residues. In DNA form, the CDR3 reads TGCACGTCCGGGACAGGGCTCTACGAGCAGTACTTC. Its protein product is CTSGTGLYEQYF.

V gene TRBV27 combines with J gene TRBJ2-1, with D perhaps matching TRBD2 (6 bases). This CDR3 contains 16 residues. Germline loops: CDR1 MNHEY, CDR2 SMNVEV (reference sequence). Trimming stripped 0 bases from V and 3 bases from J, with 12 bases between. The CDR3 DNA is TGTGCCAGCAGTTTATCCACGCGGGGTCTCTACAATGAGCAGTTCTTC. Its protein product is CASSLSTRGLYNEQFF.

The rearrangement links TRBV19 to TRBJ1-2; weak D call: TRBD1 (6 bases). Germline loops: CDR1 LNHDA, CDR2 SQIVND (reference sequence). This CDR3 spans 14 amino acids. Between the trimmed V and J ends, which lost 5 bases and 4 bases, there was a span of 14 bases. CDR3 sequence (DNA): TGTGCCAGTAGTGCGACAGGTCTTAGCTATGGCTACACCTTC. Amino acids: CASSATGLSYGYTF.

The rearrangement links TRBV29-1 to TRBJ2-5, with 7 bases identical to TRBD2. Per germline, CDR1 SQVTM and CDR2 ANQGSEA. The CDR3 is 15 residues long. The CDR3 DNA sequence: TGCATCAGAACTTACGGGAGGCACGTCCAAGAGACCCAGTACTTC. It codes for CIRTYGRHVQETQYF.

The chain carries TRBV9 and TRBJ2-1; 7 bases line up with TRBD1. The J segment lost 4 bases and the V segment lost 4 bases, leaving 8 bases of the junction unmatched. The CDR3 consists of 15 residues. CDR1 SGDLS and CDR2 YYNGEE come from the germline V gene. The CDR3 sequence is CASSTLQGLYNEQFF. In DNA, the CDR3 is TGTGCCAGCAGCACCCTACAGGGGCTATACAATGAGCAGTTCTTC.

The rearrangement joins TRBV6-5 to TRBJ2-7; 7 nucleotides align to TRBD1. V was clipped by 8 bases and J by 3 bases; unmatched bases: 7. Per the germline V gene, CDR1 is MNHEY and CDR2 is SVGAGI. This CDR3 comprises 13 residues. CDR3 DNA sequence: TGTGCCAGCCCCGGGACAGTCAACTACGAGCAGTACTTC. Its protein is CASPGTVNYEQYF.

This chain links TRBV11-1 with TRBJ2-1, with unresolved D. This CDR3 comprises 14 residues. Trimming left V 1 base short and J 2 bases short, with 6 bases between. Looked up from germline, CDR1 is SGHAT and CDR2 is FQDESV (reference sequence). The CDR3 sequence is CASSLVGAYNEQFF. CDR3 DNA sequence: TGTGCCAGCAGCTTAGTTGGGGCCTACAATGAGCAGTTCTTC.

CDR3 in DNA: TGTGCCAGCAGCTTAGAACAGGGCCTCGGGGCTTTCTTT. Its protein product is CASSLEQGLGAFF. The chain couples TRBV7-8 to TRBJ1-1, with a tentative D call TRBD1 (6 bases). The CDR3 totals 13 residues. Trimming shortened V by 1 base and J by 11 bases, and 14 bases separated the two germline ends. Germline-derived CDR1 and CDR2 are SGHVS and FQNEAQ. The full variable domain, completed using reference TRBV7-8 and TRBJ1-1, is GAGVSQSPRYKVAKRGQDVALRCDPISGHVSLFWYQQALGQGPEFLTYFQNEAQLDKSGLPSDRFFAERPEGSVSTLKIQRTQQEDSAVYLCASSLEQGLGAFFGQGTRLTVV.

This sequence joins TRBV19 and TRBJ2-3; TRBD2 matches at 14 bases. Germline CDR1 LNHDA, CDR2 SQIVND (reference sequence). The V and J ends lost 3 bases and 4 bases, in that order; junction bases with no gene match: 6. The length of the CDR3 is 17 residues. Here the CDR3 DNA reads TGTGCCAGTAGTATTCGGCTGGGACTAGCGGGAGCAGATACGCAGTATTTT. As protein: CASSIRLGLAGADTQYF.

CDR3 bases: TGTGCCAGTGGGACCTATGGCTACACCTTC. Its translation is CASGTYGYTF. The chain recombines TRBV19 with TRBJ1-2; D perhaps matches TRBD1 (5 bases). V was clipped by 8 bases and J by 4 bases, with 5 bases between them. There are 10 residues in the CDR3. The germline V gene has CDR1 LNHDA and CDR2 SQIVND (reference sequence).

CDR3 protein: CSVEWGSSIYF. The CDR3 region has the DNA TGCAGCGTTGAATGGGGCTCAAGCATATATTTT. The gene calls are TRBV29-1 and TRBJ1-3; a possible D gene is TRBD1 (5 bases). This CDR3 spans 11 amino acids. Germline V CDR1 and CDR2: SQVTM, ANQGSEA. The V end lost 2 bases, the J end lost 12 bases, and 11 bases lay between the germline ends.

The J gene is TRBJ2-7, the V gene TRBV29-1; 7 bases fit TRBD1. J gave up 0 bases and V 1 base, and 9 bases lay outside the gene matches. The CDR3 extends over 16 amino acids. The germline V gene has CDR1 SQVTM and CDR2 ANQGSEA. CDR3 protein: CSVEAGTAPSSYEQYF. DNA for the CDR3: TGCAGCGTTGAAGCCGGGACAGCCCCCAGCTCCTACGAGCAGTACTTC.

The chain links TRBV15 to TRBJ2-3, with D unresolved. Trimming cost V 0 bases and J 4 bases, with 11 bases left between them. Germline CDR1 and CDR2: LNHNV and YYDKDF (reference sequence). CDR3 length: 15 amino acids. As DNA, the CDR3 is TGTGCCACCAGCAGAGATGCGCCAGGCGCAGATACGCAGTATTTT. Amino acid sequence: CATSRDAPGADTQYF.

The CDR3 bases are TGTGCCAGCCCTACCTCTAGGGGGAGGAGCCTGAGCTCCTACAATGAGCAGTTCTTC. Translated, it gives CASPTSRGRSLSSYNEQFF. The chain joins TRBV27 to TRBJ2-1; possibly TRBD1 or TRBD2 for D (6 bases each). The CDR3 loop spans 19 amino acids. V dropped 8 bases and J dropped 0 bases, with 26 bases sitting between them. In germline, CDR1 is MNHEY, CDR2 SMNVEV (reference sequence).

The V gene is TRBV29-1, the J gene TRBJ1-3; D might be TRBD1 (6 bases). The CDR3 has 14 residues. Germline assignment: CDR1 SQVTM and CDR2 ANQGSEA. Trimming stripped 8 bases from V and 4 bases from J, with 18 bases between. CDR3 region: CSRKPPGEGNTIYF. CDR3 DNA sequence: TGCAGCCGAAAGCCCCCAGGGGAAGGAAACACCATATATTTT. Filled out from reference TRBV29-1 and TRBJ1-3, the complete variable domain reads SAVISQKPSRDICQRGTSLTIQCQVDSQVTMMFWYRQQPGQSLTLIATANQGSEATYESGFVIDKFPISRPNLTFSTLTVSNMSPEDSSIYLCSRKPPGEGNTIYFGEGSWLTVV.

The chain joins TRBV5-1 to TRBJ2-5, with 8 bases lining up with TRBD2. V was clipped by 7 bases and J by 2 bases; unmatched bases: 13. This CDR3 spans 16 amino acids. CDR1 and CDR2 (germline): SGHRS, YFSETQ. The CDR3 DNA sequence: TGCGCCAGCCGCAGCTACGGCCTAGCGGGTCAAGAGACCCAGTACTTC. Translating gives CASRSYGLAGQETQYF.

The chain joins TRBV3-1 (or the pseudogene TRBV3-2) to TRBJ2-2, with D unclear. The CDR3 has 11 residues. V gave up 6 bases and J gave up 7 bases, with 6 bases separating them. Germline assignment: CDR1 LGHDT and CDR2 YNNKEL (reference sequence). The DNA of the CDR3 is TGTGCCAGCAGGTTGAGCGGGGAGCTGTTTTTT. Its protein is CASRLSGELFF.

J is TRBJ1-4 and V is TRBV27; D possibly corresponds to TRBD1 (5 bases). Trimming removed 4 bases from V and 8 bases from J, with 17 bases in between. There are 15 residues in the CDR3. Germline loops: CDR1 MNHEY, CDR2 SMNVEV (reference sequence). The CDR3 reads CASSSSRGEWEKLFF. CDR3 nucleotide sequence: TGTGCCAGCAGTTCCTCCCGAGGGGAATGGGAAAAACTGTTTTTT.

The V gene is TRBV28, the J gene TRBJ2-7, with D tentatively TRBD1 (8 bases). The CDR3 consists of 15 residues. In germline, CDR1 is MDHEN, CDR2 SYDVKM. V was cut by 6 bases and J by 7 bases, with 22 bases left in between. Here the CDR3 reads CASRGSQGGAWEQYF. The CDR3 region has the DNA TGTGCCAGCAGGGGTTCACAGGGGGGGGCGTGGGAGCAGTACTTC.

The V gene is TRBV27, the J gene TRBJ2-1; 13 bases line up with TRBD2. The germline CDR1 and CDR2 sequences are MNHEY and SMNVEV (reference sequence). The CDR3 totals 17 residues. The V segment lost 2 bases and the J segment 6 bases; nucleotides outside the gene matches: 7. The CDR3 DNA is TGTGCCAGCAGTTTAGGGGGACTAGCGGGACGTACCAATGAGCAGTTCTTC. Amino acids: CASSLGGLAGRTNEQFF.

The rearrangement links TRBV6-5 to TRBJ1-2, with a possible D match to TRBD1 (6 bases). Germline CDR1 and CDR2: MNHEY and SVGAGI. The CDR3 is 13 amino acids. Deletions cut 4 bases from V and 8 bases from J, with 14 bases between. CDR3 loop: CASSSRDKSGYTF. DNA of the CDR3: TGTGCCAGCAGTTCCCGGGACAAGAGCGGCTACACCTTC.

The rearrangement links TRBV5-1 to TRBJ2-7, with 16 bases identical to TRBD2. The CDR3 spans 18 residues. The germline gives CDR1 SGHRS, CDR2 YFSETQ. Trimming removed 4 bases from V and 2 bases from J; junction bases left unmatched: 9. The CDR3 DNA reads as TGCGCCAGCAGCCCCGGGACTAGCGGGAGGGCCGGTACCTACGAGCAGTACTTC. Protein: CASSPGTSGRAGTYEQYF. Full variable domain (rest looked up from reference TRBV5-1 and TRBJ2-7): KAGVTQTPRYLIKTRGQQVTLSCSPISGHRSVSWYQQTPGQGLQFLFEYFSETQRNKGNFPGRFSGRQFSNSRSEMNVSTLELGDSALYLCASSPGTSGRAGTYEQYFGPGTRLTVT.

This clone was detected a few times. The chain has TRBV24-1 and TRBJ2-1; 9 nucleotides match TRBD1. CDR1 and CDR2 from the germline V gene are KGHDR and SFDVKD. This CDR3 spans 16 amino acids. V was pared by 2 bases and J by 8 bases, with 9 bases of the junction left unmatched. DNA of the CDR3: TGTGCCACCAGTGATTCTCGACAGGGGGGTGGCGATGAGCAGTTCTTC. Protein product: CATSDSRQGGGDEQFF.

The chain recombines TRBV6-6 with TRBJ1-5; D not certain. V was shortened by 6 bases and J by 0 bases, with 12 bases between the two germline ends. CDR1 and CDR2 (germline): MNHNY, SVGAGI (reference sequence). The CDR3 spans 15 residues. CDR3 sequence (DNA): TGTGCCAGCAGCCAGGACGGACTTAGCAATCAGCCCCAGCATTTT. Translated, it gives CASSQDGLSNQPQHF.

This clone was detected a few times. The chain uses TRBV11-1 and TRBJ2-7; D gene uncertain. The CDR3 spans 15 residues. With 3 bases removed from V and 0 bases from J, the gap between germline ends came to 12 bases. Germline-derived CDR1 and CDR2 are SGHAT and FQDESV (reference sequence). DNA for the CDR3: TGTGCCAGCAGCTTCGGGCTGGGTAGCTCCTACGAGCAGTACTTC. This translates into CASSFGLGSSYEQYF.